The 8 T cell receptor beta chains in this list originate from one sample, sequenced in a study of patients and donors after allogeneic stem cell transplantation. MiXCR, applied by TCRdb to the RT-PCR reads, yields one record per CDR3 protein. The sample lists hundreds of thousands of distinct CDR3 sequences, less than 50% seen once, with around 10% in the top ten. Sequenced: blood, either unsorted or a sorted T cell fraction (not recorded which). Receptors originate from a human donor who was either an allogeneic HSCT recipient or a stem cell or donor lymphocyte infusion donor (not recorded which). It is not recorded whose cells these are; they may come from a transplant donor.

The rearrangement uses TRBV4-3 and TRBJ2-7, with 8 bases fitting TRBD1. This CDR3 contains 13 residues. With 4 bases clipped from V and 9 bases from J, the junction kept 8 bases outside the gene matches. Germline values: CDR1 LGHNA, CDR2 YSLEER. This chain's CDR3 is CASSPDRGGTQYF. The DNA for the CDR3 is TGCGCCAGCAGCCCAGACAGGGGAGGTACGCAGTACTTC.

There are a few counts of this clonotype. The V call is TRBV7-3, the J call TRBJ2-1, with 7 bases matching TRBD2. With V trimmed by 5 bases and J by 1 base, 2 bases remained unmatched. This CDR3 contains 14 residues. Germline lookup yields CDR1 SGHTA and CDR2 FQGTGA. The CDR3 loop is CASSPGLSYNEQFF. As DNA, the CDR3 is TGTGCCAGCAGCCCGGGACTATCCTACAATGAGCAGTTCTTC.

This clonotype has just one count. The genes are TRBV4-1 and TRBJ2-5; D unclear. The ends were cut back, 1 base at V and 2 bases at J, with 8 bases in the middle. CDR3 size: 14 residues. CDR1 and CDR2 (germline): MGHRA, YSYEKL. The CDR3 here is CASSQGALQETQYF. DNA for the CDR3: TGCGCCAGCAGCCAAGGGGCTCTGCAAGAGACCCAGTACTTC.

This clonotype was detected only a few times. The chain recombines TRBV19 with TRBJ1-5; 9 bases map to TRBD1. The CDR3 covers 16 residues. Germline CDR1 is LNHDA and CDR2 is SQIVND (reference sequence). The V and J ends lost 5 bases and 0 bases, in that order; junction bases with no gene match: 5. The CDR3 sequence: CASSPLQGASNQPQHF. CDR3 nucleotide sequence: TGTGCCAGTAGTCCACTACAGGGGGCTAGCAATCAGCCCCAGCATTTT.

This clonotype has just a few counts. This chain joins TRBV6-4 and TRBJ1-2; D is ambiguous. CDR3 length: 16 amino acids. CDR1 is MRHNA, CDR2 SNTAGT, per germline. V lost 8 bases to trimming and J lost 4 bases, with 23 bases between them. CDR3 coding DNA: TGTGCCAGCGCTCCCGGTTGGCCGAGTACTACCTATGGCTACACCTTC. This encodes CASAPGWPSTTYGYTF.

The table lists this clonotype with a few counts. The chain couples TRBV15 to TRBJ1-6; unclear D gene. The CDR3 extends over 13 amino acids. Germline V gene data show CDR1 as LNHNV and CDR2 as YYDKDF (reference sequence). Trimming left V 0 bases short and J 6 bases short, with 3 bases between. CDR3 loop: CATSREVNSPLHF. As DNA, the CDR3 is TGTGCCACCAGCAGAGAAGTTAATTCACCCCTCCACTTT.

This clonotype turned up a few times. The chain recombines TRBV20-1 with TRBJ1-2; tentatively, D is TRBD1 (5 bases). This CDR3 region has 16 residues. The V gene's germline CDR1 is DFQATT and CDR2 SNEGSKA (reference sequence). The V gene lost 0 bases and the J gene lost 1 base, with 15 bases spanning the gap. CDR3 nucleotide sequence: TGCAGTGCTAGAGATAGGGTTCGAGGGGTTAACTATGGCTACACCTTC. It encodes CSARDRVRGVNYGYTF.

The chain joins TRBV12-3 or TRBV12-4 to TRBJ1-2; D is uncertain. The CDR3 sequence is 14 residues long. With 3 bases removed from V and 1 base from J, the gap between germline ends came to 9 bases. The CDR3 protein is CASSLVSGNYGYTF. DNA of the CDR3: TGTGCCAGCAGTTTGGTATCTGGTAACTATGGCTACACCTTC.